These 28 T cell receptor beta chains came from one sample sequenced in a study of T cell responses to AZD1222 COVID-19 vaccine. Clones were sequenced by immunoSEQ multiplex PCR, and TCRdb holds only the in-frame ones, with some missing. Of 69,000 or so clones in the sample, more than 75% were seen once. The sequencing here drew on peripheral blood, taken 28 days after the second dose of the MenACWY control vaccine. The origin of the receptors is an adult who received the MenACWY meningococcal vaccine as a control.

The chain employs TRBV20-1 and TRBJ2-3, with D possibly matching TRBD1 (6 bases). Germline loops: CDR1 DFQATT, CDR2 SNEGSKA (reference sequence). The CDR3 is 13 residues long. V dropped 5 bases and J dropped 4 bases, with 13 bases sitting between them. The chain's CDR3 is CSAGGGSADTQYF. CDR3 coding DNA: TGCAGTGCTGGTGGGGGCAGCGCAGATACGCAGTATTTT.

The chain uses TRBV19 and TRBJ1-5, with 8 bases lining up with TRBD1. The germline V gene has CDR1 LNHDA and CDR2 SQIVND (reference sequence). Trimming cost V 5 bases and J 2 bases; bases outside gene matches: 11. The CDR3 totals 17 residues. The CDR3 region is CASSPRRQGAGNQPQHF. CDR3 nucleotides: TGTGCCAGTAGTCCCCGTCGGCAGGGGGCTGGCAATCAGCCCCAGCATTTT.

The rearrangement uses TRBV4-3 and TRBJ1-2; D not certain. The CDR3 contains 16 residues. CDR1 and CDR2 (germline): LGHNA, YSLEER. Trimming shortened V by 1 base and J by 4 bases, and 16 bases separated the two germline ends. CDR3 nucleotide sequence: TGCGCCAGCAGCCAAGTTGGATGGGCCGACTTCTATGGCTACACCTTC. Translation: CASSQVGWADFYGYTF.

This sequence joins TRBV5-1 and TRBJ2-7, with D tentatively TRBD1 (6 bases). Per germline, CDR1 SGHRS and CDR2 YFSETQ. The CDR3 is 15 amino acids. Trimming took 1 base from V and 3 from J, leaving 14 bases between them. The CDR3 region has the DNA TGCGCCAGCAGCTTGAGGGGGAACGGAGTCTACGAGCAGTACTTC. Encoded protein: CASSLRGNGVYEQYF.

The CDR3 loop is CASSSGTEETQYF. The CDR3 DNA is TGTGCCAGTAGTTCCGGGACTGAGGAGACCCAGTACTTC. The chain uses TRBV19 and TRBJ2-5, with a tentative D call TRBD2 (6 bases). With 5 bases removed from V and 5 bases from J, the gap between germline ends came to 12 bases. CDR1 and CDR2 (germline): LNHDA, SQIVND (reference sequence). The CDR3 contains 13 residues.

By sample fraction, this clone is medium-sized. The gene calls are TRBV11-2 and TRBJ1-6; 7 bases match TRBD1. The CDR3 sequence is 14 residues long. Germline V gene sequence: CDR1 SGHAT, CDR2 FQNNGV. V gave up 5 bases and J gave up 8 bases; unmatched junction bases: 6. The CDR3 reads CASSLRQGYSPLHF. Written as DNA, the CDR3 is TGTGCCAGCAGCCTACGACAGGGATATTCACCCCTCCACTTT.

The rearrangement uses TRBV7-9 and TRBJ1-5; the D is unclear. Between the trimmed V and J ends, which lost 5 bases and 0 bases, there was a span of 8 bases. Germline CDR1 is SEHNR and CDR2 is FQNEAQ (reference sequence). The CDR3 length is 14 residues. The CDR3 sequence: CASSPHDSNQPQHF. The CDR3 nucleotides are TGTGCCAGCAGCCCTCACGATAGCAATCAGCCCCAGCATTTT.

V and J are TRBV19 and TRBJ1-1, with no clear D. The CDR3 is 13 amino acids. Trimming left V 8 bases short and J 1 base short, with 11 bases between. Germline-derived CDR1 and CDR2 are LNHDA and SQIVND (reference sequence). CDR3 sequence (DNA): TGTGCCAGTCAACCATGGGGGAACACTGAAGCTTTCTTT. It specifies CASQPWGNTEAFF.

The CDR3, as DNA: TGTGCCAGCAGCCCTCTTTTCGGCCCGGCCAACGTCCTGACTTTC. This gives the protein CASSPLFGPANVLTF. The genes are TRBV7-2 and TRBJ2-6, with D hard to call. V gave up 5 bases and J gave up 6 bases, with 14 bases separating them. Germline lookup yields CDR1 SGHTA and CDR2 FQGNSA. The CDR3 runs to 15 residues.

This chain's CDR3 is CASSWGGTLGSPLHF. CDR3 bases: TGTGCCAGCAGCTGGGGGGGGACCTTGGGTTCACCCCTCCACTTT. The chain is built from TRBV5-6 and TRBJ1-6; D is perhaps TRBD1 (5 bases). The CDR3 spans 15 residues. V dropped 3 bases and J dropped 9 bases, with 16 bases sitting between them. Per germline, CDR1 SGHDT and CDR2 YYEEEE.

Only one count was recorded for this clone. This chain uses TRBV12-2 with TRBJ1-5; TRBD1, the table's D call, lacks a check against the DNA. TRBV12-2 is recorded as a pseudogene. This CDR3 is built from 16 residues. CDR3: CASRLRDRGSNQPQHF. In DNA, the CDR3 is TGTGCAAGTCGCTTAAGGGACAGGGGTAGCAATCAGCCCCAGCATTTT.

The gene calls are TRBV19 and TRBJ2-1; tentative D call: TRBD2 (5 bases). The V gene's germline CDR1 is LNHDA and CDR2 SQIVND (reference sequence). The CDR3 loop spans 14 amino acids. Trimming shortened V by 2 bases and J by 7 bases, and 12 bases separated the two germline ends. CDR3 in DNA: TGTGCCAGTAGTATATCAGCGAGGGATAATGAGCAGTTCTTC. Its protein is CASSISARDNEQFF.

V usage is TRBV4-1 and J usage is TRBJ2-1, with 10 bases identical to TRBD2. V lost 3 bases, J lost 4 bases, and 3 bases stayed unmatched. Germline assignment: CDR1 MGHRA and CDR2 YSYEKL. The CDR3 length is 15 residues. The CDR3 region is CASSQPTSGYNEQFF. The CDR3 DNA follows: TGCGCCAGCAGCCAGCCGACTAGCGGGTACAATGAGCAGTTCTTC.

The rearrangement joins TRBV6-5 to TRBJ1-1; 7 nucleotides align to TRBD1. Germline values: CDR1 MNHEY, CDR2 SVGAGI. Trimming removed 7 bases from V and 0 bases from J; junction bases left unmatched: 2. The CDR3 totals 13 residues. The CDR3 bases are TGTGCCAGCAACAGGGGAATGAACACTGAAGCTTTCTTT. This encodes CASNRGMNTEAFF.

This clone has just a few counts. The chain joins TRBV5-4 to TRBJ1-2; D ambiguous. Looked up from germline, CDR1 is SGHNT and CDR2 is YYREEE (reference sequence). The germline V and J ends were trimmed by 0 bases and 2 bases, with 8 bases remaining between them. There are 14 residues in the CDR3. CDR3 bases: TGTGCCAGCAGCTTGGCCTTGCAAAACTATGGCTACACCTTC. Residues: CASSLALQNYGYTF.

The chain employs TRBV11-2 and TRBJ1-3, with 9 positions matching TRBD1. CDR3 length: 15 amino acids. The germline gives CDR1 SGHAT, CDR2 FQNNGV. V was clipped by 4 bases and J by 3 bases; unmatched bases: 4. The CDR3 DNA reads TGTGCCAGCAGCTCGGGACAGGGTAATGGAAACACCATATATTTT. Its translation: CASSSGQGNGNTIYF.

V gene TRBV2 combines with J gene TRBJ1-5; TRBD1 might be the D (5 bases). V lost 6 bases, J lost 7 bases, and 10 bases lay in between. The CDR3 is made up of 12 amino acids. Germline V lookup: CDR1 SNHLY, CDR2 FYNNEI. In nucleotides, the CDR3 is TGTGCCAGCAGGGCCAGGGACCAGCCCCAGCATTTT. Its protein product is CASRARDQPQHF.

CDR3 protein: CASSSGQGTDTQYF. The CDR3 region has the DNA TGTGCCAGTAGCTCGGGACAGGGGACAGATACGCAGTATTTT. This chain joins TRBV19 and TRBJ2-3, with TRBD1 matching 10 bases. In germline, CDR1 is LNHDA, CDR2 SQIVND (reference sequence). V was pared by 6 bases and J by 3 bases, with 3 bases of the junction left unmatched. The CDR3 contains 14 residues. The variable domain in full, completed from reference TRBV19 and TRBJ2-3, reads DGGITQSPKYLFRKEGQNVTLSCEQNLNHDAMYWYRQDPGQGLRLIYYSQIVNDFQKGDIAEGYSVSREKKESFPLTVTSAQKNPTAFYLCASSSGQGTDTQYFGPGTRLTVL.

The chain links TRBV11-2 to TRBJ2-3, with D uncertain. From germline, CDR1 is SGHAT and CDR2 FQNNGV. V lost 0 bases to trimming and J lost 5 bases, with 3 bases between them. The CDR3 spans 12 residues. The CDR3 protein is CASSLERDTQYF. For the CDR3, the DNA is TGTGCCAGCAGCTTAGAGAGAGATACGCAGTATTTT.

V is TRBV28 and J is TRBJ1-1; 9 bases agree with TRBD1. The CDR3 length is 13 residues. Germline-derived CDR1 and CDR2 are MDHEN and SYDVKM. J gave up 6 bases and V 6 bases, and 5 bases lay outside the gene matches. The CDR3 nucleotides are TGTGCCAGCAGCGGGACAGGGCGGGCTGAAGCTTTCTTT. Translating gives CASSGTGRAEAFF.

This clone was observed a single time. The chain carries TRBV15 and TRBJ2-7; no reliable D call. The CDR3 runs 14 residues. Trimming took 2 bases from V and 7 from J, leaving 15 bases between them. Germline V lookup: CDR1 LNHNV, CDR2 YYDKDF (reference sequence). CDR3 in amino acids: CATSRPGPGEEQYF. The CDR3 DNA reads TGTGCCACCAGCAGACCCGGCCCTGGGGAAGAGCAGTACTTC.

This clone was found a few times. The chain is built from TRBV6-1 and TRBJ1-1; 9 bases map to TRBD1. The V gene's germline CDR1 is MNHNS and CDR2 SASEGT. The trim removed 6 bases at V and 3 bases at J, leaving 8 bases unmatched. This CDR3 spans 15 amino acids. CDR3 sequence (DNA): TGTGCCAGCAGAGAGCGGGACAGGGTGTACACTGAAGCTTTCTTT. Translation: CASRERDRVYTEAFF.

The V and J genes are TRBV4-3 and TRBJ2-1, with 7 bases aligning to TRBD2. The ends lost 4 bases at V and 6 bases at J; junction bases unmatched: 12. Germline CDR1 is LGHNA and CDR2 is YSLEER. CDR3 size: 16 residues. The CDR3, as DNA: TGCGCCAGCAGCCCCGGGGGACTACTCACGGTCAATGAGCAGTTCTTC. Residues: CASSPGGLLTVNEQFF.

This clone was seen once. The chain carries TRBV7-2 and TRBJ1-4; tentatively, D is TRBD1 (5 bases). Germline V gives CDR1 SGHTA, CDR2 FQGNSA. This CDR3 is 15 amino acids long. Trimming took off 5 bases at V and 7 bases at J, with 17 bases between the two ends. CDR3 sequence (DNA): TGTGCCAGCAGCCCAAGGGGTCCCACGGGTGAAAAACTGTTTTTT. Translated, it gives CASSPRGPTGEKLFF.

The gene calls are TRBV3-1 (or the pseudogene TRBV3-2) and TRBJ2-1; D is perhaps TRBD2 (6 bases). Trimming removed 3 bases at V and 4 bases at J, with 13 bases between. Germline-derived CDR1 and CDR2 are LGHDT and YNNKEL (reference sequence). This CDR3 contains 15 residues. The CDR3 DNA sequence: TGTGCCAGCAGCCAGTTGCGTGCGGGGTACAATGAGCAGTTCTTC. Translated: CASSQLRAGYNEQFF.

This clone was observed a few times. The gene calls are TRBV19 and TRBJ1-1; unclear D gene. CDR1 and CDR2 from the germline V gene are LNHDA and SQIVND (reference sequence). The CDR3 extends over 13 amino acids. V lost 5 bases and J 3 bases, leaving 10 bases between the germline ends. The CDR3 protein is CASSFGLDTEAFF. The CDR3 DNA reads TGTGCCAGTAGTTTCGGGCTGGACACTGAAGCTTTCTTT.

The genes are TRBV28 and TRBJ2-5; 12 bases fit TRBD2. Looked up from germline, CDR1 is MDHEN and CDR2 is SYDVKM. This CDR3 comprises 16 residues. The V gene end was trimmed by 3 bases and the J gene end by 4 bases; junction bases not matched to a gene: 6. Here the CDR3 DNA reads TGTGCCAGCAGTTTCCCTGCTAGCGGGGGGGCAGAGACCCAGTACTTC. This translates into CASSFPASGGAETQYF.

In its sample, this clone was seen once. The rearrangement links TRBV4-1 to TRBJ2-7, with TRBD1 matching 9 bases. Germline V CDR1 and CDR2: MGHRA, YSYEKL. The CDR3 has 14 residues. J lost 4 bases, V lost 4 bases, and 5 bases had no gene match. The CDR3: CASSLDRGGYEQYF. The CDR3 region has the DNA TGCGCCAGCAGCCTGGACAGGGGAGGGTACGAGCAGTACTTC.